These 22 T cell receptor beta chains were all obtained from the same sample, sequenced in a study of technical replicates of blood from several donors. Sequencing used immunoSEQ multiplex PCR; TCRdb keeps in-frame clones, though not all of them. The sample lists about 73,000 clones; 93% were seen once. The sample comprised T cells isolated from PBMCs. The receptors originated from a human donor in good health.

V is TRBV2 and J is TRBJ1-4; TRBD1 is a possible D gene (6 bases). Germline CDR1 reads SNHLY; CDR2 reads FYNNEI. V dropped 8 bases and J dropped 8 bases, with 21 bases sitting between them. The CDR3 runs 15 residues. The CDR3 coding sequence is TGTGCCAGCTGTCTACAGGGAGGGCCCTCCGAAAAACTGTTTTTT. Encoded protein: CASCLQGGPSEKLFF.

The chain uses TRBV5-1 and TRBJ2-3, with 8 bases fitting TRBD2. Germline values: CDR1 SGHRS, CDR2 YFSETQ. The J segment lost 2 bases and the V segment lost 1 base, leaving 3 bases of the junction unmatched. The CDR3 consists of 15 residues. In DNA form, the CDR3 reads TGCGCCAGCAGCTTGATACTAGCGGACACAGATACGCAGTATTTT. The encoded protein is CASSLILADTDTQYF.

The chain combines TRBV4-1 with TRBJ2-7, with D maybe TRBD2 (6 bases). Germline CDR1 MGHRA, CDR2 YSYEKL. This CDR3 has 16 amino acids. Trimming shortened V by 1 base and J by 5 bases, and 18 bases separated the two germline ends. The CDR3 nucleotides read TGCGCCAGCAGCCAAGGGAGGGGACTGGCGGGCGACGAGCAGTACTTC. Translating gives CASSQGRGLAGDEQYF.

This clone was detected once. The chain has TRBV18 and TRBJ2-5; unclear D gene. This CDR3 spans 13 amino acids. V was trimmed by 2 bases and J by 6 bases, leaving 10 bases between them. The germline V gene has CDR1 KGHSH and CDR2 LQKENI. The CDR3 spells CASSPSQAQTQYF. The CDR3 DNA is TGTGCCAGCTCACCAAGCCAAGCCCAGACCCAGTACTTC.

The chain combines TRBV6-1 with TRBJ2-7; 8 bases align to TRBD1. The CDR3 sequence is 14 residues long. In germline, CDR1 is MNHNS, CDR2 SASEGT. V dropped 7 bases and J dropped 3; count of bases not matched to a gene: 8. CDR3 loop: CASTRDRNFYEQYF. DNA of the CDR3: TGTGCCAGCACCAGGGACAGGAATTTCTACGAGCAGTACTTC.

J is TRBJ2-3 and V is TRBV7-8, with a possible D match to TRBD2 (5 bases). Germline values: CDR1 SGHVS, CDR2 FQNEAQ. V was pared by 7 bases and J by 0 bases, with 5 bases between. CDR3 length: 12 amino acids. This chain's CDR3 is CASTGSTDTQYF. The CDR3 DNA follows: TGTGCCAGCACGGGGAGCACAGATACGCAGTATTTT.

This clone was counted a single time. This chain links TRBV5-4 with TRBJ2-1; 9 nucleotides match TRBD1. Looked up from germline, CDR1 is SGHNT and CDR2 is YYREEE (reference sequence). After removal of 4 bases from V and 10 bases from J, the junction contained 9 bases not matched to a gene. This CDR3 spans 14 amino acids. The CDR3, as DNA: TGTGCCAGCAGCGGGCCGGGACAGGGCGTCGAGCAGTTCTTC. It specifies CASSGPGQGVEQFF.

V and J are TRBV5-1 and TRBJ1-2; 9 positions match TRBD1. CDR1 is SGHRS and CDR2 is YFSETQ in the germline V gene. Trimming removed 0 bases from V and 6 bases from J; junction bases left unmatched: 3. This CDR3 is built from 14 residues. The CDR3 loop is CASSLGWTGDGYTF. The CDR3 bases are TGCGCCAGCAGCTTGGGCTGGACAGGGGATGGCTACACCTTC. Using reference TRBV5-1 and TRBJ1-2 for the parts outside the CDR3, the full variable domain is KAGVTQTPRYLIKTRGQQVTLSCSPISGHRSVSWYQQTPGQGLQFLFEYFSETQRNKGNFPGRFSGRQFSNSRSEMNVSTLELGDSALYLCASSLGWTGDGYTFGSGTRLTVV.

The gene calls are TRBV14 and TRBJ2-5; D possibly corresponds to TRBD1 (5 bases). Trimming removed 1 base from V and 8 bases from J, with 8 bases in between. Germline CDR1 SGHDN, CDR2 FVKESK. The CDR3 length is 12 residues. CDR3: CASSQGQQTQYF. As DNA, the CDR3 is TGTGCCAGCAGCCAAGGACAGCAAACCCAGTACTTC.

J is TRBJ2-5 and V is TRBV6-5; D is uncertain. Germline CDR1 reads MNHEY; CDR2 reads SVGAGI. The germline V and J ends were trimmed by 2 bases and 4 bases, with 11 bases remaining between them. The CDR3 is made up of 14 amino acids. The CDR3 nucleotides read TGTGCCAGCAGTTACACGGCCCTAGGAGAGACCCAGTACTTC. It is translated as CASSYTALGETQYF.

In its sample, this clone was seen once. The rearrangement joins TRBV11-2 to TRBJ2-7, with TRBD2 identical over 8 bases. The CDR3 contains 15 residues. Germline CDR1 and CDR2: SGHAT and FQNNGV. The junction had 7 bases not matched to a gene; V was cut back by 4 bases and J by 2 bases. CDR3 protein: CASSSIAGITYEQYF. The CDR3 DNA reads as TGTGCCAGCAGCTCAATAGCGGGGATAACCTACGAGCAGTACTTC.

The V gene is TRBV13, the J gene TRBJ2-7, with 11 bases identical to TRBD2. Germline assignment: CDR1 PRHDT and CDR2 FYEKMQ (reference sequence). This CDR3 has 16 amino acids. J was trimmed by 6 bases and V by 0 bases; bases with no gene match: 7. This CDR3 is CASSLGSFGTSGEQYF. The CDR3 nucleotides read TGTGCCAGCAGCTTAGGATCATTTGGGACTAGCGGCGAGCAGTACTTC. Together with reference TRBV13 and TRBJ2-7, the CDR3 gives the full variable domain: AAGVIQSPRHLIKEKRETATLKCYPIPRHDTVYWYQQGPGQDPQFLISFYEKMQSDKGSIPDRFSAQQFSDYHSELNMSSLELGDSALYFCASSLGSFGTSGEQYFGPGTRLTVT.

This clone was counted once. The genes are TRBV6-1 and TRBJ1-1; no clear D. Trimming removed 2 bases at V and 1 base at J, with 11 bases between. There are 15 residues in the CDR3. Germline V gives CDR1 MNHNS, CDR2 SASEGT. The CDR3 reads CASSEWFAGNTEAFF. CDR3 coding DNA: TGTGCCAGCAGTGAATGGTTTGCGGGGAACACTGAAGCTTTCTTT.

CDR3 sequence reads: CSVPKTGGVVGGYTF. Written as DNA, the CDR3 is TGCAGCGTTCCAAAGACAGGGGGCGTGGTGGGTGGCTACACCTTC. This chain joins TRBV29-1 and TRBJ1-2; 10 bases line up with TRBD1. The CDR3 totals 15 residues. V was clipped by 5 bases and J by 7 bases; unmatched bases: 13. The germline CDR1 and CDR2 sequences are SQVTM and ANQGSEA.

The rearrangement links TRBV6-5 to TRBJ1-2, with a weak D call TRBD1 (5 bases). This CDR3 is 13 amino acids long. CDR1 and CDR2 (germline): MNHEY, SVGAGI. The germline V and J ends were trimmed by 2 bases and 3 bases, with 7 bases remaining between them. This CDR3 reads CASSYGAHYGYTF. The CDR3 DNA reads TGTGCCAGCAGTTACGGGGCCCACTATGGCTACACCTTC.

V and J are TRBV19 and TRBJ1-2; D is unresolved. CDR3 size: 13 residues. CDR1 and CDR2 (germline): LNHDA, SQIVND (reference sequence). V was shortened by 3 bases and J by 4 bases, with 9 bases between the two germline ends. CDR3 protein: CASSMVGFYGYTF. In DNA, the CDR3 is TGTGCCAGTAGTATGGTCGGGTTCTATGGCTACACCTTC.

V and J are TRBV9 and TRBJ2-1, with D uncertain. CDR1 is SGDLS, CDR2 YYNGEE, per germline. Trimming took 6 bases from V and 9 from J, leaving 10 bases between them. The CDR3 runs 11 residues. CDR3 DNA: TGTGCCAGCACCGAAGGCGGTGAGCAGTTCTTC. Its translation is CASTEGGEQFF.

The gene calls are TRBV15 and TRBJ2-6; perhaps TRBD1 as D (6 bases). Germline CDR1 and CDR2: LNHNV and YYDKDF (reference sequence). CDR3 length: 19 amino acids. Between the trimmed V and J ends, which lost 5 bases and 0 bases, there was a span of 20 bases. The CDR3 DNA follows: TGTGCCACCAGCCCCGGCCGAGGGGGACACTTCTCTGGGGCCAACGTCCTGACTTTC. Translated, it gives CATSPGRGGHFSGANVLTF.

This rearrangement joins TRBV6-1 to TRBJ1-1; D might be TRBD1 (5 bases). The V gene lost 3 bases and the J gene lost 9 bases, with 11 bases spanning the gap. The CDR3 runs to 12 residues. CDR1 and CDR2 from the germline V gene are MNHNS and SASEGT. CDR3 protein: CASSDGGGKAFF. The CDR3 coding sequence is TGTGCCAGCAGTGACGGGGGAGGAAAAGCTTTCTTT.

This chain's CDR3 is CASSLQRQGGADTQYF. The CDR3 coding sequence is TGTGCCAGCTCACTTCAGCGACAGGGTGGTGCAGATACGCAGTATTTT. The V and J genes are TRBV18 and TRBJ2-3; 7 bases line up with TRBD1. Losses at the gene ends were 4 bases for V and 4 bases for J; bases not matched to a gene: 11. This CDR3 has 16 residues. CDR1 and CDR2 (germline): KGHSH, LQKENI.

This chain joins TRBV19 and TRBJ1-1, with D possibly TRBD1 on 5 matching bases. Germline-derived CDR1 and CDR2 are LNHDA and SQIVND (reference sequence). CDR3 length: 13 residues. With 6 bases removed from V and 8 bases from J, the gap between germline ends came to 16 bases. The CDR3 loop reads CASRMSPRTEAFF. In DNA form, the CDR3 reads TGTGCCAGTAGGATGTCCCCACGGACAGAAGCTTTCTTT.

The chain carries TRBV9 and TRBJ2-7; TRBD1 agrees at 9 bases. Germline V lookup: CDR1 SGDLS, CDR2 YYNGEE. J was trimmed by 2 bases and V by 4 bases; bases with no gene match: 7. CDR3 size: 15 residues. In DNA, the CDR3 is TGTGCCAGCAGCACGGGGACAGGGAACGCCTACGAGCAGTACTTC. The encoded protein is CASSTGTGNAYEQYF. The whole variable domain, remainder taken from reference TRBV9 and TRBJ2-7, is DSGVTQTPKHLITATGQRVTLRCSPRSGDLSVYWYQQSLDQGLQFLIQYYNGEERAKGNILERFSAQQFPDLHSELNLSSLELGDSALYFCASSTGTGNAYEQYFGPGTRLTVT.